This T cell receptor (beta chain) was retrieved from a study of cytomegalovirus exposure and HLA in healthy donors. The trim removed 3 bases at V and 0 bases at J, leaving 7 bases unmatched. The germline V gene has CDR1 SNHLY and CDR2 FYNNEI. CDR3 size: 18 residues. In the PCR, 60 Vbeta and 13 Jbeta primers were used. Repertoires were generated with immunoSEQ multiplex PCR, while TCRdb's copy carries only in-frame clones and drops some. This sample has roughly 36,000 clones, with 75% to 85% found just once. The chain has TRBV2 and TRBJ2-1; 11 bases map to TRBD2. Input material: PBMCs. The TCR sequence derives from a male donor in good health and CMV-seronegative. CDR3 coding DNA: TGTGCCAGCAGTGAGTTACTAGCGGGGGCAAGCTCCTACAATGAGCAGTTCTTC. Translated: CASSELLAGASSYNEQFF.